This TCR beta chain is drawn from a study of OX40 agonist ivuxolimab in advanced cancers. Study context: Three patients, one with hepatocellular carcinoma and two with cutaneous melanoma, achieved partial responses.

This clone is a singleton in its sample. Its antigen is as yet unknown. The study's findings and limits: Undetermined was the antigen specificity of the expanded peripheral T cells.

This CDR3 contains 15 residues. V was cut by 0 bases and J by 0 bases, with 8 bases left in between. The germline CDR1 and CDR2 sequences are SGHNT and YENEEA. Clones were read by immunoSEQ multiplex PCR, and TCRdb kept only the in-frame ones, dropping some. The data show some 60,000 clones, about 90% seen once. The sequence came from an adult with an advanced solid tumor such as melanoma, head and neck, liver or kidney cancer. This sequence joins TRBV11-3 and TRBJ2-5; D gene ambiguous. The specimen comprised CD4+ or CD8+ T cells sorted from blood, sampled in a trial of the OX40 agonist ivuxolimab. The CDR3 loop is CASSLEVTDQETQYF. In nucleotides, the CDR3 is TGTGCCAGCAGCTTAGAAGTTACGGACCAAGAGACCCAGTACTTC.